This T cell receptor (beta chain) derives from a study of tumor-infiltrating lymphocytes in glioblastoma multiforme. Points from the study as a whole: Functional subtype sorting of these T cells was not performed.

Three nested ARM-PCR rounds with V-beta and C-beta primers built TCRB libraries. These TCRB libraries lack any described unique molecular identifiers. Each CDR3 protein is one row after TCRdb ran MiXCR on the multiplex PCR reads. This table has over 10,000 distinct CDR3 sequences, over 60% appearing once. This CDR3 has 14 residues. Germline V gives CDR1 MNHNY, CDR2 SVGAGI (reference sequence). A remark on this clonotype: Antigen specificity is unknown. Since no conserved phenylalanine or tryptophan closes the CDR3, a read error is the likely cause.

The source of this sequence is a male donor with glioblastoma. Material: brain tumor tissue. The rearrangement links TRBV6-6 to TRBJ2-1; the D call may be TRBD1 or TRBD2 (5 bases each). CDR3 loop: CDSSPGLVGPEQFL. In DNA form, the CDR3 reads TGTGACAGCAGTCCGGGGTTAGTGGGGCCTGAGCAGTTCCTC.